The rows below give T cell receptor beta chains drawn from one sample of a study of regulatory T cells in long-lasting Graves disease. TCRdb re-called the multiplex PCR reads with MiXCR, one entry per CDR3 protein. The table includes about 540,000 distinct CDR3 sequences, approximately 15% detected once. These records were also assigned to another study, of T cells in Graves' hyperthyroidism and ophthalmopathy.

Sequences were derived from peripheral blood mononuclear cells (PBMCs), sampled at new diagnosis, from a patient treated with antithyroid drugs. These receptors all come from a man aged 25-45 years with Graves disease. Both conserved end residues are part of each CDR3. D genes are given only for firm matches. The size of a clone is reported for some rows only, either as once, few or many, or as a class for expanded clones.

many	TRBV20-1	NA	TRBJ2-7	TGCAGTGCTAGAGCCGGGAGTTCCTCCTACGAGCAGTACTTC	CSARAGSSSYEQYF
few	TRBV12-3/TRBV12-4	NA	TRBJ2-7	TGTGCCAGCAGTTTCCGCGGGGGCCGCCGATACGAGCAGTACTTC	CASSFRGGRRYEQYF
many	TRBV3-1	NA	TRBJ2-2	TGTGCCAGCAGCCCAAGGATAATCGCCGGGGAGCTGTTTTTT	CASSPRIIAGELFF
many	TRBV12-3/TRBV12-4	TRBD1	TRBJ2-7	TGTGCCAGCAGTTCCCACGTAAATGACAGGGGGCCGGACGAGCAGTACTTC	CASSSHVNDRGPDEQYF
many	TRBV7-2	NA	TRBJ1-1	TGTGCCAGCAGCTTAGTGGGTACGAGCACTGAAGCTTTCTTT	CASSLVGTSTEAFF
many	TRBV7-9	NA	TRBJ2-1	TGTGCCAGCAGGCCCATGGCTAGCGTAGATGAGCAGTTCTTC	CASRPMASVDEQFF
many	TRBV6-5	NA	TRBJ2-3	TGTGCCAGCAGTTCGGACGTTTTTAACACAGATACGCAGTATTTT	CASSSDVFNTDTQYF
NA	TRBV6-2/TRBV6-3	NA	TRBJ2-1	TGTGCCAGCAGCCTGCGGGGTACAGCGGCCTATGGGGCCAATGAGCAGTTCTTC	CASSLRGTAAYGANEQFF
many	TRBV7-2	NA	TRBJ2-1	TGTGCCAGCAGACCTACTGCAGGTGAGCAGTTCTTC	CASRPTAGEQFF
many	TRBV5-1	NA	TRBJ1-4	TGCGCCAGCAGCTCCGGTGGGCAGACGAATGAAAAACTGTTTTTT	CASSSGGQTNEKLFF
NA	TRBV20-1	TRBD1	TRBJ2-7	TGCAGTGCTGGGACAGGGGGCGGGGGGGGGTTTGGCGAGCAGTACTTC	CSAGTGGGGGFGEQYF
many	TRBV27	NA	TRBJ2-2	TGTGCCAGCAGTTTATACAATGGGGAGAACACCGGGGAGCTGTTTTTT	CASSLYNGENTGELFF
many	TRBV20-1	TRBD1	TRBJ1-2	TGCAGTGCTTTTACCCGGGACAGGGGCGGCTACACCTTC	CSAFTRDRGGYTF
NA	TRBV20-1	NA	TRBJ1-5	TGCAGTGCTATGAGGGGGATCAGCCCCCAGCATTTT	CSAMRGISPQHF
many	TRBV27	TRBD1	TRBJ1-6	TGTGCCAGCAGTCCCCATCGGACAGGGGGCGGTAATTCACCCCTCCACTTT	CASSPHRTGGGNSPLHF
many	TRBV6-1	NA	TRBJ2-1	TGTGCCAGCAGTGAAGCCCTGGCTTCCTACAATGAGCAGTTCTTC	CASSEALASYNEQFF
many	TRBV27	TRBD1	TRBJ1-2	TGTGCCAGCAGTCACAGGGGGTCCGGTGGCTACACCTTC	CASSHRGSGGYTF
NA	TRBV4-2	NA	TRBJ2-7	TGTGCCAGCAGCCAAGGACAGTTCTTTACCTTC	CASSQGQFFTF
many	TRBV20-1	TRBD2	TRBJ2-7	TGCAGTGCTAGCCCGACTAGCGGGAGTTCGCGGGAGCAGTACTTC	CSASPTSGSSREQYF
many	TRBV2	TRBD2	TRBJ2-1	TGTGCCAGCAGCTTTAGCGGGCATCCCTTCTACAATGAGCAGTTCTTC	CASSFSGHPFYNEQFF
NA	TRBV19	NA	TRBJ2-1	TGTGCCAGTAGTATGGGTGGGGGAACCTACAATGAGCAGTTCTTC	CASSMGGGTYNEQFF
NA	TRBV7-9	NA	TRBJ2-3	TGTGCCAGCAGCTTACAGGGACCAGTTGGAGATACGCAGTATTTT	CASSLQGPVGDTQYF
many	TRBV29-1	NA	TRBJ1-5	TGCAGCGTTGAAGGCGGCGGAGATCAGCCCCAGCATTTT	CSVEGGGDQPQHF
NA	TRBV29-1	TRBD2	TRBJ2-3	TGCAGCGTTCTAAGACTAGCGGACCCAGATACGCAGTATTTT	CSVLRLADPDTQYF
few	TRBV7-9	NA	TRBJ1-2	TGTGCCAGCAGCACTATCAGGGGCGGCTATGGCTACACCTTC	CASSTIRGGYGYTF
few	TRBV19	NA	TRBJ1-1	TGTGCCAGTAGACAAGGGAGCGGTGGCGCTTTCTTT	CASRQGSGGAFF
many	TRBV11-2	TRBD2	TRBJ2-3	TGTGCCAGCAGCTCTAGCGGGAGGGGACCTAGCACAGATACGCAGTATTTT	CASSSSGRGPSTDTQYF
many	TRBV30	NA	TRBJ1-2	TGTGCCTGGTCGCTGAGTAACTATGGCTACACCTTC	CAWSLSNYGYTF
many	TRBV7-2	TRBD1	TRBJ2-3	TGTGCCAGCAGCTCCAGACAGGGGGCTATGAGGACAGATACGCAGTATTTT	CASSSRQGAMRTDTQYF
many	TRBV6-1	NA	TRBJ1-6	TGTGCCAGCAGGGCTCCGAGTCTCTATAATTCACCCCTCCACTTT	CASRAPSLYNSPLHF
many	TRBV7-2	NA	TRBJ1-4	TGTGCCAGCAGCTTAGAAGCCAATGAAAAACTGTTTTTT	CASSLEANEKLFF
few	TRBV5-1	NA	TRBJ1-1	TGCGCCAGCAGTTTGTCCGGTCTGAAAGCCCTCGAGAACACTGAAGCTTCCTTT	CASSLSGLKALENTEASF
few	TRBV20-1	NA	TRBJ2-1	TGCAGTGCTAGAGATCGGGCTAGCGCATCCTACAATGAGCAGTTCTTC	CSARDRASASYNEQFF
NA	TRBV2	NA	TRBJ1-5	TGTGCCAGCAGTGATTCCTGGAATCAGCCCCAGCATTTT	CASSDSWNQPQHF
many	TRBV29-1	NA	TRBJ2-7	TGCAGCGTTGAACCGACAGGGAGGAACGAGCAGTACTTC	CSVEPTGRNEQYF
many	TRBV6-1	NA	TRBJ2-7	TGTGCCACCAGAGGGCCAAGAACCTACGAGCAGTACTTC	CATRGPRTYEQYF
many	TRBV12-3/TRBV12-4	NA	TRBJ2-7	TGTGCCAGCCGCCTTGGGGCAGGGAGCGCCTACGAGCAGTACTTC	CASRLGAGSAYEQYF
few	TRBV9	TRBD1	TRBJ1-4	TGTGCCAGCAGCGTAGCTGGGACAGGGGACGAAAAACTGTTTTTT	CASSVAGTGDEKLFF
many	TRBV12-3/TRBV12-4	NA	TRBJ1-1	TGTGCCAGCAACTTCAGGGGACTTATGAACACTGAAGCTTTCTTT	CASNFRGLMNTEAFF
many	TRBV20-1	NA	TRBJ1-2	TGCAGTGCTAGAGCCAGTTCCCAGGATGGCTACACCTTC	CSARASSQDGYTF
many	TRBV28	TRBD2	TRBJ2-7	TGTGCCGGGGGGGACTCTGACGAGCAGTACTTC	CAGGDSDEQYF
many	TRBV11-2	TRBD2	TRBJ2-1	TGTGCCAGCAGCGAACGACTAGCGGGCAATGAGCAGTTCTTC	CASSERLAGNEQFF
NA	TRBV5-6	NA	TRBJ2-1	TGTGCCAGCAGCTTGTTCCTAAGACGGACAGACAATGAGCAGTTCTTC	CASSLFLRRTDNEQFF
many	TRBV13	TRBD1	TRBJ2-5	TGTGCCAGCAGCTTAACCAGGGGGCGAAAGACCCAGTACTTC	CASSLTRGRKTQYF
few	TRBV20-1	NA	TRBJ2-1	TGCAGTGCTAGAGCGAATTCCGGCAATGAGCAGTTCTTC	CSARANSGNEQFF
many	TRBV3-1	NA	TRBJ1-1	TGTGCCAGCAGCCGCAGTTCCACCTCGAACACTGAAGCTTTCTTT	CASSRSSTSNTEAFF
many	TRBV7-7	TRBD2	TRBJ2-5	TGTGCTAGCAGCGGGAGTCAAGGAGAGACCCAGTACTTC	CASSGSQGETQYF